Below, one TCR beta chain is given with its context. As yet, its antigen is unknown. Trimming pared 2 bases from V and 9 bases from J, leaving 10 bases between. The CDR3 consists of 12 residues. Germline-derived CDR1 and CDR2 are MNHNS and SASEGT. An assay was performed, and its level was deep. Sequenced by immunoSEQ multiplex PCR; TCRdb stores in-frame clones only, minus some. The repertoire consists of approximately 2.4 million clones, with roughly 95% occurring once and the leading ten covering around 0.13%. The data originate from a study of shared clonotypes between healthy human individuals. Study-wide findings and caveats: Sampling used blood alone; tissue repertoires probably differ.

The origin of this receptor is a man younger than 30 in good health. The sample comprised naive CD4+ T cells sorted from blood. Subset given: CD45RA+ positively selected. The chain employs TRBV6-1 and TRBJ1-2; no firm D call. CDR3 residues: CASSEILTRYTF. DNA of the CDR3: TGTGCCAGCAGTGAAATTCTTACCCGCTACACCTTC.